This T cell receptor beta chain was observed in a study of T cell repertoires in cytomegalovirus infection. The overall study: Both CMV infection and a matching HLA type were indicated by public TCR beta signatures. Study-wide findings and caveats: Carriers of CMV plus the relevant HLA were identified by cumulative public TCR beta family frequency. There were HLA-C-restricted CMV-specific TCR beta clonotypes dominating the ex vivo response.

This CDR3 is 14 amino acids long. V lost 6 bases, J lost 6 bases, and 12 bases lay in between. TCRdb re-called the reads with MiXCR, one entry per CDR3 protein. The sample carries 480,000 or so distinct CDR3 sequences, around 11% recorded once. This clonotype was seen many times. The antigen remains unidentified. Sequencing was performed on PBMCs. The receptor's source is a human donor in good health (CMV status not recorded). Some clones in this sample may be carry-over from other donors' samples. This chain uses TRBV12-3 or TRBV12-4 with TRBJ1-6; TRBD1 might be the D (6 bases). CDR3 loop: CASSPTGSNSPLHF. Written as DNA, the CDR3 is TGTGCCAGCAGCCCCACAGGGAGTAATTCACCCCTCCACTTT.